These 11 T cell receptor beta chains came from one sample sequenced in a study of lung T cells in sarcoidosis with Löfgren's syndrome. TCRdb reprocessed the reads via MiXCR and lists one record per CDR3 protein. The sample yields 58,000 or so distinct CDR3 sequences, 21% seen once. Source material: CD4+ T cells from PBMCs. The receptor source for this set is a human donor with sarcoidosis (Löfgren's syndrome or another form), or a control subject (not recorded which).

This clonotype has just a few counts. A much larger clone is a single base away; this may be a read error. This chain connects TRBV20-1 to TRBJ2-7, with TRBD2 identical over 7 bases. The CDR3 loop spans 14 amino acids. CDR1 and CDR2 from the germline V gene are DFQATT and SNEGSKA (reference sequence). CDR3 coding DNA: TGCGGTGCAACAACCGGGACTACTGAGGGGGAGCAGTACTTC. This codes for CGATTGTTEGEQYF.

This clonotype was seen a handful of times. The genes are TRBV7-8 and TRBJ2-7, with a tentative D call TRBD2 (6 bases). With 6 bases removed from V and 5 bases from J, the gap between germline ends came to 20 bases. Per germline, CDR1 SGHVS and CDR2 FQNEAQ. The CDR3 length is 15 residues. The CDR3 loop is CASRGGTGLRNEQYV. The CDR3, as DNA: TGTGCCAGCAGGGGTGGGACTGGGCTAAGGAACGAGCAGTACGTC.

This clonotype was seen at least ten times. The chain carries TRBV6-1 and TRBJ1-3, with D tentatively TRBD1 (5 bases). V gave up 4 bases and J gave up 0 bases, with 13 bases separating them. The CDR3 is 16 amino acids. The germline V gene encodes CDR1 MNHNS and CDR2 SASEGT. CDR3 sequence reads: CASSGGTAYSGNTIYF. In nucleotides, the CDR3 is TGTGCCAGCAGTGGCGGGACGGCATACTCTGGAAACACCATATATTTT.

In regard to this clonotype: This could be a read error, since a much larger clone is one nucleotide away. The chain recombines TRBV4-1 with TRBJ2-1; D unresolved. Trimming left V 4 bases short and J 0 bases short, with 13 bases between. The CDR3 spans 16 residues. Per the germline V gene, CDR1 is MGHRA and CDR2 is YSYEKL. The CDR3 loop reads CASSREERSSYNEQFF. DNA for the CDR3: TGCGCCAGCAGCCGAGAAGAAAGGAGCTCCTACAATGAGCAGTTCTTC.

There are a few counts of this clonotype. V and J are TRBV28 and TRBJ1-2; 8 nucleotides match TRBD1. Per the germline V gene, CDR1 is MDHEN and CDR2 is SYDVKM. This CDR3 comprises 13 residues. V trimming: 6 bases; J trimming: 5 bases; junction bases outside the gene matches: 5. This CDR3 reads CASSRTGIYGYTF. In DNA, the CDR3 is TGTGCCAGCAGCCGGACAGGGATATATGGCTACACCTTC.

In this sample, this clonotype turned up many times. The chain couples TRBV2 to TRBJ2-1; 7 bases agree with TRBD1. CDR1 is SNHLY and CDR2 is FYNNEI in the germline V gene. The CDR3 is 12 residues long. With 7 bases clipped from V and 7 bases from J, the junction kept 4 bases outside the gene matches. The CDR3 sequence is CASNLQGNEQFF. As DNA, the CDR3 is TGTGCCAGCAACTTACAGGGGAATGAGCAGTTCTTC.

The sample holds many counts of this clonotype. The genes are TRBV7-9 and TRBJ1-1, with unresolved D. Germline CDR1 and CDR2: SEHNR and FQNEAQ (reference sequence). The CDR3 loop spans 11 amino acids. V was trimmed by 2 bases and J by 12 bases, leaving 10 bases between them. The CDR3: CASSLFGKPFF. As DNA, the CDR3 is TGTGCCAGCAGCTTATTCGGGAAACCTTTCTTT.

The chain joins TRBV4-1 to TRBJ2-4; 9 bases are shared with TRBD2. With V trimmed by 1 base and J by 14 bases, 6 bases remained unmatched. The CDR3 spans 13 residues. In germline, CDR1 is MGHRA, CDR2 YSYEKL. The CDR3 reads CASSQGGGGAKYF. Here the CDR3 DNA reads TGCGCCAGCAGCCAAGGGGGCGGGGGGGCTAAGTACTTC.

This clonotype appeared a single time. A much larger clone differs by one base, so this may be a read error. J is TRBJ2-7 and V is TRBV7-2; TRBD1 aligns across 7 bases. V dropped 3 bases and J dropped 2; count of bases not matched to a gene: 7. Germline CDR1 SGHTA, CDR2 FQGNSA. The CDR3 is 15 residues long. The DNA of the CDR3 is TGTGCCAGCAGCTTGACAGGGAAGGTGACCTACGAGCAGTACTTC. Its protein product is CASSLTGKVTYEQYF.

This clonotype came up many times. The rearrangement links TRBV20-1 to TRBJ1-5; tentative D call: TRBD1 (5 bases). CDR1 DFQATT and CDR2 SNEGSKA come from the germline V gene (reference sequence). V lost 2 bases and J lost 5, with 16 bases in between. The CDR3 consists of 15 residues. The CDR3 protein is CSARLPGRGDQPQHF. The CDR3 bases are TGCAGTGCTAGACTTCCGGGACGGGGGGATCAGCCCCAGCATTTT.

This clonotype was detected many times. The chain has TRBV6-1 and TRBJ2-3; D assignment may be TRBD1 or TRBD2 (5 bases each). The germline V gene has CDR1 MNHNS and CDR2 SASEGT. This CDR3 is built from 17 residues. Trimming took 6 bases from V and 1 from J, leaving 20 bases between them. Written as DNA, the CDR3 is TGTGCCAGCAGCAAGCCCTTGAGGGACCACCGCACAGATACGCAGTATTTT. It codes for CASSKPLRDHRTDTQYF.